One T cell receptor beta chain is described in this entry. Its specificity is unknown. These data come from a study of cytomegalovirus exposure and HLA in healthy donors. Study observations and caveats: As confirmed in vitro, a few CMV-associated chains were specific for CMV antigens.

TCRdb's copy holds only in-frame clones and misses some; the assay was immunoSEQ multiplex PCR. The sample records 150,000 to 170,000 clones, 86% being singletons. The germline V gene encodes CDR1 LGHNA and CDR2 YSLEER. The V and J ends lost 4 bases and 6 bases respectively, with 16 bases between them. CDR3 size: 15 residues. The sequence was obtained from a man between 18 and 35 years old in good health and CMV-seropositive. The chain is built from TRBV4-3 and TRBJ2-1; tentatively, D is TRBD1 (5 bases). The specimen was PBMCs. DNA for the CDR3: TGCGCCAGCAGCCTTGGCCCAAATAGGGGCAATGAGCAGTTCTTC. Its translation: CASSLGPNRGNEQFF.